This TCR beta chain was recovered during a study of graft-versus-host responses after intestinal transplantation. Study information: Each transplant was multivisceral, liver-intestinal, or isolated intestinal. The whole recipient group had anti-thymocyte globulin induction followed by tacrolimus and steroids for roughly three years.

Clones were read by immunoSEQ multiplex PCR, and TCRdb kept only the in-frame ones, dropping some. This sample has 80,000 to 95,000 clones, with over 80% found just once. The CDR3 runs to 16 residues. The V end lost 0 bases, the J end lost 4 bases, and 10 bases lay between the germline ends. The germline V gene has CDR1 LGHNA and CDR2 YNFKEQ. Findings and caveats of the study: Early post-transplant HvG declines showed an association with peak circulating GvH clone levels. Detected in recipient marrow were GvH clones, some of which were first observed in ileum or blood.

The table lists this clone with a few counts. What it binds is not known. Sequenced here: unstimulated CD8+ T cells sorted from spleen or lymph node cells, sampled before intestinal transplant. The rearrangement uses TRBV4-2 and TRBJ2-6; D is possibly TRBD1 or TRBD2 (5 bases each). The origin of this receptor is a human donor who received an intestinal transplant. CDR3 amino acids: CASSQDEGRGANVLTF. The DNA for the CDR3 is TGTGCCAGCAGCCAAGACGAGGGACGAGGGGCCAACGTCCTGACTTTC.